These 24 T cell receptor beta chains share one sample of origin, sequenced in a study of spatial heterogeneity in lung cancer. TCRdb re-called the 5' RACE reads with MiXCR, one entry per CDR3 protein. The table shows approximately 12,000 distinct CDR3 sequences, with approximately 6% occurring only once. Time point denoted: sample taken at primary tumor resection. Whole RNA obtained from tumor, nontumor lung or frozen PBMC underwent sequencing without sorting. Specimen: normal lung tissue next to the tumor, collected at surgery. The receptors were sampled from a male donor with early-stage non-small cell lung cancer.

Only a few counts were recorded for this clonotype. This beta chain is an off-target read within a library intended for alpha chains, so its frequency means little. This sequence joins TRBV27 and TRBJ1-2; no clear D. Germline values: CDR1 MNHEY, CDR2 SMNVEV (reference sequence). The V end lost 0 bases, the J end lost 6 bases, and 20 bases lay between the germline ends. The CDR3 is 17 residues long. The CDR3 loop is CASSLSRAGRLGHGYTF. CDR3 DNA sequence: TGTGCCAGCAGTTTATCGCGGGCAGGCCGTCTGGGTCATGGCTACACCTTC.

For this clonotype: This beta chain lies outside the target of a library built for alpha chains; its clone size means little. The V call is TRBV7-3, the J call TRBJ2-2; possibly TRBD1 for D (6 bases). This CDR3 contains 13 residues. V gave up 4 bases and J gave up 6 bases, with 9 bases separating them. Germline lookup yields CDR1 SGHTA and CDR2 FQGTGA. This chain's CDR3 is CASSSWTAGELFF. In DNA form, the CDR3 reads TGTGCCAGCAGCTCCTGGACAGCCGGGGAGCTGTTTTTT. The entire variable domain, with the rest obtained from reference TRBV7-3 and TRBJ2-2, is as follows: GAGVSQTPSNKVTEKGKYVELRCDPISGHTALYWYRQSLGQGPEFLIYFQGTGAADDSGLPNDRFFAVRPEGSVSTLKIQRTERGDSAVYLCASSSWTAGELFFGEGSRLTVL.

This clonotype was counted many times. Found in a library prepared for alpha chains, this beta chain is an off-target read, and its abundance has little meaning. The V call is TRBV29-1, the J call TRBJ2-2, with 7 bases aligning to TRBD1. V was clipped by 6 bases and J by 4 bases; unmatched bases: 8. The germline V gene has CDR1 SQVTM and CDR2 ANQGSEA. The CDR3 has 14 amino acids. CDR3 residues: CSVTGTVLTGELFF. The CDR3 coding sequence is TGCAGCGTAACCGGGACAGTGCTCACCGGGGAGCTGTTTTTT.

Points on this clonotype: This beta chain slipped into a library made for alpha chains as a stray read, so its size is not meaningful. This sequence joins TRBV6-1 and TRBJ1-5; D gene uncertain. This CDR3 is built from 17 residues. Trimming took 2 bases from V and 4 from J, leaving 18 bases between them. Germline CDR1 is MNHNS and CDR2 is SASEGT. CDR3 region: CASSELVNWQVNQPQHF. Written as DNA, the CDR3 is TGTGCCAGCAGTGAATTAGTGAACTGGCAGGTGAATCAGCCCCAGCATTTT.

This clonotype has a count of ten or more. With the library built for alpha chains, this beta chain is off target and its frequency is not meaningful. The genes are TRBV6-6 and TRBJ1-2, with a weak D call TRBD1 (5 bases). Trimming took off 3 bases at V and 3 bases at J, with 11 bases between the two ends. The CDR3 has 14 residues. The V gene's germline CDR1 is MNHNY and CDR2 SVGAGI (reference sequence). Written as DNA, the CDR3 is TGTGCCAGCAGTTATGGGACCGGCTACTATGGCTACACCTTC. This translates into CASSYGTGYYGYTF.

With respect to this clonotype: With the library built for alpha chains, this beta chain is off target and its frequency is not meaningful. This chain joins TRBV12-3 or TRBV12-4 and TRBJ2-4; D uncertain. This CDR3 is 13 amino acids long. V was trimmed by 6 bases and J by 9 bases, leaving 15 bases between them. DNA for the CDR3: TGTGCCAGCAGGTTACAAGGGCCCGGCATTCAGTACTTC. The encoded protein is CASRLQGPGIQYF.

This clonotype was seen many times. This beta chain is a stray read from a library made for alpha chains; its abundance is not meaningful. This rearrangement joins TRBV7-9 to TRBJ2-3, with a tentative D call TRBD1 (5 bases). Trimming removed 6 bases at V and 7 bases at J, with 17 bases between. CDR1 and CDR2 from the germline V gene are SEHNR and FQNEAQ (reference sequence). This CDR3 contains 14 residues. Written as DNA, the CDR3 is TGTGCCAGCAGTGATGACAGCTCCTCAAATACGCAGTATTTT. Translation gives CASSDDSSSNTQYF.

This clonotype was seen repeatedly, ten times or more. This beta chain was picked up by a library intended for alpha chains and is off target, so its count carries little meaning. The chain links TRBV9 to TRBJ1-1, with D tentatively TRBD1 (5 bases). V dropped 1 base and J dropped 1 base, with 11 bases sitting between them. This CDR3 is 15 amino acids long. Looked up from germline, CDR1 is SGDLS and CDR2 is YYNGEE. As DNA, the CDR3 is TGTGCCAGCAGCGTAATGGACATTGGGAACACTGAAGCTTTCTTT. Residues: CASSVMDIGNTEAFF.

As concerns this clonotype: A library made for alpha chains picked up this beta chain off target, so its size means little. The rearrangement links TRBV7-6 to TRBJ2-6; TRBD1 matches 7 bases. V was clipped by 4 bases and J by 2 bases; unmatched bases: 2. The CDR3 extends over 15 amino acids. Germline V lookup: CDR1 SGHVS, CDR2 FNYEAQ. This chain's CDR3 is CASSSTGPGANVLTF. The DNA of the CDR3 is TGTGCCAGCAGCTCGACAGGGCCTGGGGCCAACGTCCTGACTTTC.

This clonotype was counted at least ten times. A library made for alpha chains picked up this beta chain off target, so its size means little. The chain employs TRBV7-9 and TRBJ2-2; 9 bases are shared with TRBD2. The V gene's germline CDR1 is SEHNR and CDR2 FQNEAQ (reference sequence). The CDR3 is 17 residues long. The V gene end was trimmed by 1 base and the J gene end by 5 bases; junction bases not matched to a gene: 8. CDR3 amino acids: CASSLEAGGPATGELFF. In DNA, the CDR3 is TGTGCCAGCAGCTTAGAGGCGGGAGGGCCGGCTACCGGGGAGCTGTTTTTT.

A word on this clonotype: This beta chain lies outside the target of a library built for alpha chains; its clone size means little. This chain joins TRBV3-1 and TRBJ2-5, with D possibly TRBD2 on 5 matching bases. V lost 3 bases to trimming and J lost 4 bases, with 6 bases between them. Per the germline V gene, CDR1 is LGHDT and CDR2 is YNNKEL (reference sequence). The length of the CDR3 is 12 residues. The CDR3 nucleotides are TGTGCCAGCAGCCACCGGGGAGAGACCCAGTACTTC. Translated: CASSHRGETQYF.

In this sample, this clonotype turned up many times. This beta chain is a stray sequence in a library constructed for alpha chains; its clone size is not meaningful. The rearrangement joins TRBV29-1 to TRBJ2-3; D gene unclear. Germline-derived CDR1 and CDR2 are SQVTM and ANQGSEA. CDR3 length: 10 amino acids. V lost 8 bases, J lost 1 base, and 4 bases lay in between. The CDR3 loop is CSQGTDTQYF. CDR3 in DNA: TGCAGCCAGGGCACAGATACGCAGTATTTT.

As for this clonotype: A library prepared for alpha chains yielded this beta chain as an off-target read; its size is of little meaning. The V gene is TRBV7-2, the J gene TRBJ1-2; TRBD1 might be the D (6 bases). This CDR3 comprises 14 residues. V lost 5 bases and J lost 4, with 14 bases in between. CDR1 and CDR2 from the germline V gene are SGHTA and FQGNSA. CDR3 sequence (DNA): TGTGCCAGCAGCACGGACAGTTTCGTCTATGGCTACACCTTC. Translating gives CASSTDSFVYGYTF.

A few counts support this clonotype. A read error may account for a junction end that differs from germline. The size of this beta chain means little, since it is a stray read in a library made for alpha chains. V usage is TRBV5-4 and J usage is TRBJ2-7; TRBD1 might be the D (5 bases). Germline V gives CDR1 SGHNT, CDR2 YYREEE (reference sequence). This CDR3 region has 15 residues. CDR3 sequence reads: CASSFITGSSHEQYF. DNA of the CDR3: TGTGCCAGCAGCTTTATTACAGGATCCTCCCACGAGCAGTACTTC.

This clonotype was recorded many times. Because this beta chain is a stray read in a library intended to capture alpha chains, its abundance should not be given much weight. The CDR3 DNA follows: TGTGCCAGCAGTAGGGTTGGAGCCACTGAAGCTTTCTTT. This encodes CASSRVGATEAFF. This chain connects TRBV6-6 to TRBJ1-1; the D is unclear. This CDR3 contains 13 residues. V lost 5 bases and J 4 bases, leaving 11 bases between the germline ends. Per the germline V gene, CDR1 is MNHNY and CDR2 is SVGAGI (reference sequence).

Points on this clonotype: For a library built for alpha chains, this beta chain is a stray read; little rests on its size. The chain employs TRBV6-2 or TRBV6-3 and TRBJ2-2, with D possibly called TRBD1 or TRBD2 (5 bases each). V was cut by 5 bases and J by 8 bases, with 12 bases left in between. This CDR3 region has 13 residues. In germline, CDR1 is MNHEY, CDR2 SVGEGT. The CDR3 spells CASSPQGEGELFF. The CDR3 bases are TGTGCCAGCAGTCCGCAGGGAGAGGGGGAGCTGTTTTTT.

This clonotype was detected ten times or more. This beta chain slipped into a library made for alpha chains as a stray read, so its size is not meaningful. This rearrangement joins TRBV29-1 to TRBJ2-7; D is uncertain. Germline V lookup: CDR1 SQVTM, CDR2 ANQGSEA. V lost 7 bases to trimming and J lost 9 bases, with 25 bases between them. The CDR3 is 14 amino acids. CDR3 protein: CSALGVATSPLQYF. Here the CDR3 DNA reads TGCAGCGCTCTTGGGGTGGCGACCTCCCCATTGCAGTACTTC.

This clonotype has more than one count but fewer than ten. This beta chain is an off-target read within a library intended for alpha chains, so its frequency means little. The CDR3 DNA is TGCGCCAGCAGAGGAACCTCCTACGAGCAGTACTTC. It codes for CASRGTSYEQYF. The genes are TRBV5-1 and TRBJ2-7, with D uncertain. Germline V gene data show CDR1 as SGHRS and CDR2 as YFSETQ. V gave up 5 bases and J gave up 0 bases, with 6 bases separating them. The CDR3 loop spans 12 amino acids.

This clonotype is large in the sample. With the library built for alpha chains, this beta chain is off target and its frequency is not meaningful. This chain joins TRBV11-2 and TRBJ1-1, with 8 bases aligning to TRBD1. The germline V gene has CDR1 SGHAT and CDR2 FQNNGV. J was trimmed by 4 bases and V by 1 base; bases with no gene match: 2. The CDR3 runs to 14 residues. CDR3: CASSLGTGPTEAFF. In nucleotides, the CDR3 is TGTGCCAGCAGCTTAGGGACAGGGCCCACTGAAGCTTTCTTT.

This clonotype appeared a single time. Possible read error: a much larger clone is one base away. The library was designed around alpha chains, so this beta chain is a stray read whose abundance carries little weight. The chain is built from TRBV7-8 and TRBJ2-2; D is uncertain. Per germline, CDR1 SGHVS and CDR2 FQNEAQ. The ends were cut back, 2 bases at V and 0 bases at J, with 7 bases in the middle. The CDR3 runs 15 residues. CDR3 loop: CASSLWVANTGELFF. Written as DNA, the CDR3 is TGTGCCAGCAGCTTATGGGTTGCGAACACCGGGGAGCTGTTTTTT.

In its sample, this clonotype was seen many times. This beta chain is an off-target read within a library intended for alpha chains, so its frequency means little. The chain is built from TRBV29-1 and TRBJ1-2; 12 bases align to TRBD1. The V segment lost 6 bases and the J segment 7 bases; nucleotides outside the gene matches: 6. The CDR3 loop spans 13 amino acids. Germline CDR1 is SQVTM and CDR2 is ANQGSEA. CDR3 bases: TGCAGCGTGGCCGGGACAGGGGGCAGTGGCTACACCTTC. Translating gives CSVAGTGGSGYTF. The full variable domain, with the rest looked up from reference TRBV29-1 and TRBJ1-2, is SAVISQKPSRDICQRGTSLTIQCQVDSQVTMMFWYRQQPGQSLTLIATANQGSEATYESGFVIDKFPISRPNLTFSTLTVSNMSPEDSSIYLCSVAGTGGSGYTFGSGTRLTVV.

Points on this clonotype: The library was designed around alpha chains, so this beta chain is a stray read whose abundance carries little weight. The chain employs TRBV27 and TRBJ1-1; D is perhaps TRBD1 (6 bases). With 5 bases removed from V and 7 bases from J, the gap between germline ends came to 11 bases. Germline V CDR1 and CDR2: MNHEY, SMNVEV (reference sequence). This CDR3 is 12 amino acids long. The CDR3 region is CASSRGGGEAFF. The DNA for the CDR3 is TGTGCCAGCAGTCGAGGGGGGGGTGAAGCTTTCTTT.

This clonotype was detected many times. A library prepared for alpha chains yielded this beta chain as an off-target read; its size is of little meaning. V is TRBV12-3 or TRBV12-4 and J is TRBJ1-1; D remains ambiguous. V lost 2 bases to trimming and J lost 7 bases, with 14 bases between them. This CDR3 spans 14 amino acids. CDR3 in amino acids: CASSLNTEGSEAFF. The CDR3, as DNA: TGTGCCAGCAGTTTAAACACGGAAGGGAGTGAAGCTTTCTTT.

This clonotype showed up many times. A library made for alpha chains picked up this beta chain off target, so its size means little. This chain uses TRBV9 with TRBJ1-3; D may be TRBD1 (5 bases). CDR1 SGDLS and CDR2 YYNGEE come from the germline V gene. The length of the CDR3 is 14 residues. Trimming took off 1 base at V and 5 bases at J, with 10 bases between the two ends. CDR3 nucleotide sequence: TGTGCCAGCAGCGTACTTGACAGCCGAAACACCATATATTTT. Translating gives CASSVLDSRNTIYF.